Listed below are T cell receptor beta chains from one sample, sequenced in a study of T cell repertoires in cytomegalovirus infection. Using its own MiXCR run on the reads, TCRdb lists one record per CDR3 protein. The repertoire holds under 200,000 distinct CDR3 sequences, with roughly 9.8% as singletons. The sample consisted of PBMCs. These receptors were obtained from a human donor in good health (CMV status not recorded). Some clones in this sample may be carry-over from other donors' samples. Each CDR3 is given with its conserved first and last residue. Fields, in order: CDR3 length, V gene, D gene, J gene, clone size, CDR3 DNA, CDR3 protein. A D gene is named only where the DNA matches it firmly. Clone size appears in some rows only: once, few, many, or a class for an expanded clone.

>13|TRBV20-1|TRBD1|TRBJ1-2|many
TGCAGTGCTGACGACAGGGATAACTATGGCTACACCTTC
CSADDRDNYGYTF
>14|TRBV25-1|TRBD1|TRBJ1-1|many
TGTGCCAGCAGGGGAACAGGGGGAACAACTGAAGCTTTCTTT
CASRGTGGTTEAFF
>17|TRBV7-2|.|TRBJ2-3|.
TGTGCCAGCAGCTTGGCGTCGGGGTCCTCCCACATCGATACGCAGTATTTT
CASSLASGSSHIDTQYF
>18|TRBV11-2|.|TRBJ2-6|few
TGTGCCAGTTTCTCATCCCAGGGCCCCTCCTCTGGGGCCAACGTCCTGACTTTC
CASFSSQGPSSGANVLTF
>14|TRBV20-1|.|TRBJ2-4|many
TGCAGTGCTAGAGACGGCGGCAGGGCGGGCATTCAGTACTTC
CSARDGGRAGIQYF
>15|TRBV19|TRBD2|TRBJ2-1|few
TGTGCCAGTAGTATCTCCAGCGGGAGCAGAGGTGAGCAGTTCTTC
CASSISSGSRGEQFF
>11|TRBV18|.|TRBJ2-7|many
TGTGCCAGCTCACCATCTGGAGAGCAGTACTTC
CASSPSGEQYF
>13|TRBV20-1|.|TRBJ2-2|.
TGCAGTGCTAGAGAGGGGGCCGTCGGGGAGCTGTTTTTT
CSAREGAVGELFF
>11|TRBV20-1|.|TRBJ1-2|many
TGCAGTGCTAGCGCTGGGAATGGCTACACCTTC
CSASAGNGYTF
>16|TRBV2|TRBD2|TRBJ2-2|.
TGTGCCAGCAGTGAAACTAGCGGGAGGGCCATCGGGGAGCTGTTTTTT
CASSETSGRAIGELFF
>13|TRBV10-3|.|TRBJ1-1|many
TGTGCCATCATTCGACAGATAGGCGCTGAAGCTTTCTTT
CAIIRQIGAEAFF
>14|TRBV28|.|TRBJ1-1|many
TGTGCCAGCAGTCGACGGACCAGGGGCACTGAAGCTTTCTTT
CASSRRTRGTEAFF
>17|TRBV6-2/TRBV6-3|TRBD2|TRBJ2-1|many
TGTGCCACGACGCCCGGGACTAGCGACCTCCTGTACAATGAGCAGTTCTTC
CATTPGTSDLLYNEQFF
>16|TRBV7-9|TRBD1|TRBJ1-4|few
TGTGCCAGCAGCCCACCGTCCGGGGACAGGGATGAAAAACTGTTTTTT
CASSPPSGDRDEKLFF
>15|TRBV15|.|TRBJ2-1|few
TGTGCCACCAGCAGAGGTGGGAGCTCCTACAATGAGCAGTTCTTC
CATSRGGSSYNEQFF
>17|TRBV28|TRBD2|TRBJ2-3|many
TGTGCCAGCACCCTAGGACAGGCTAGCGGGATGGCGGATACGCAGTATTTT
CASTLGQASGMADTQYF
>14|TRBV20-1|TRBD1|TRBJ2-1|.
TGCAGTGCCGAACGGGACAGGGGGCGAAATGAGCAGTTCTTC
CSAERDRGRNEQFF
>15|TRBV9|TRBD1|TRBJ2-5|.
TGTGCCAGCAGCGCCGGGACAGTGAACCAAGAGACCCAGTACTTC
CASSAGTVNQETQYF
>16|TRBV15|.|TRBJ2-2|many
TGTGCCACCAGCAGAGCCGGCAACGCGAACACCGGGGAGCTGTTTTTT
CATSRAGNANTGELFF
>14|TRBV7-9|.|TRBJ1-1|.
TGTGCCAGCAGGAACGGTGGGGTGAACACTGAAGCTTTCTTT
CASRNGGVNTEAFF
>14|TRBV7-2|TRBD1|TRBJ2-2|many
TGTGCCAGCAGCGAACAGGGGTTCACCGGGGAGCTGTTTTTT
CASSEQGFTGELFF
>14|TRBV24-1|TRBD2|TRBJ2-1|few
TGTGCCAGCGGAGCGGGAGGGGTTCGGGGTGAGCAGTTCTTC
CASGAGGVRGEQFF
>13|TRBV20-1|TRBD2|TRBJ2-7|few
TGCAGTGCTTGGAGAGCGGGAACCTACGAGCAGTACTTC
CSAWRAGTYEQYF
>13|TRBV6-5|.|TRBJ1-1|many
TGTGCCAGCAGCGTACACCTGAACACTGAAGCTTTCTTT
CASSVHLNTEAFF
>19|TRBV7-2|TRBD2|TRBJ2-1|many
TGTGCCAGCAGCCCAGCGGGGGGAGGGGGAAGTCGTCCTTACAATGAGCAGTTCTTC
CASSPAGGGGSRPYNEQFF
>16|TRBV7-2|TRBD1|TRBJ1-1|many
TGTGCCAGCAGCCCGTCCTCAGGGGGCGCCTACACTGAAGCTTTCTTT
CASSPSSGGAYTEAFF
>12|TRBV7-9|.|TRBJ1-4|few
TGTGCCAGCAGCTTAGATATGAAAAAACTGTTTTTT
CASSLDMKKLFF
>14|TRBV28|TRBD1|TRBJ1-4|.
TGTGCCAGCGGCCCCTCAGGGGGCGGTGAAAAACTGTTTTTT
CASGPSGGGEKLFF